The 25 T cell receptor beta chains given below trace back to one sample, sequenced in a study of blood T cell repertoires in COVID-19. The assay was immunoSEQ multiplex PCR, and TCRdb's table has in-frame clones only and misses some. The table includes hundreds of thousands of clones, about 83% detected once. The sequenced sample consisted of PBMCs or T cells enriched from blood (not recorded which). All receptors come from a woman aged 35 to 49 who had recovered from COVID-19.

This chain links TRBV15 with TRBJ1-4, with D possibly TRBD1 on 5 matching bases. Germline V gives CDR1 LNHNV, CDR2 YYDKDF (reference sequence). The CDR3 spans 15 residues. The V and J ends lost 3 bases and 8 bases respectively, with 16 bases between them. This chain's CDR3 is CATSSKDGGKEKLFF. CDR3 coding DNA: TGTGCCACCAGCAGTAAGGACGGGGGGAAGGAAAAACTGTTTTTT. Looking up the rest from reference TRBV15 and TRBJ1-4 gives the full variable domain: DAMVIQNPRYQVTQFGKPVTLSCSQTLNHNVMYWYQQKSSQAPKLLFHYYDKDFNNEADTPDNFQSRRPNTSFCFLDIRSPGLGDTAMYLCATSSKDGGKEKLFFGSGTQLSVL.

The V and J genes are TRBV19 and TRBJ2-1; 10 bases are a match to TRBD2. This CDR3 region has 15 residues. Trimming cost V 6 bases and J 9 bases; bases outside gene matches: 11. Germline-derived CDR1 and CDR2 are LNHDA and SQIVND (reference sequence). Written as DNA, the CDR3 is TGTGCCAGTAGATCTCCGGGACTAGCGACTAGTGAGCAGTTCTTC. Translated, it gives CASRSPGLATSEQFF.

This clone was seen only a few times. The chain combines TRBV4-1 with TRBJ2-1, with TRBD2 matching over 11 bases. The CDR3 loop spans 18 amino acids. The V gene end was trimmed by 0 bases and the J gene end by 2 bases; junction bases not matched to a gene: 6. CDR1 is MGHRA, CDR2 YSYEKL, per germline. CDR3 nucleotide sequence: TGCGCCAGCAGCCAAGATCCTGGGACTAGCGGAACCTACAATGAGCAGTTCTTC. This gives the protein CASSQDPGTSGTYNEQFF.

This sequence joins TRBV4-1 and TRBJ1-4, with D possibly matching TRBD1 (5 bases). Germline V gene sequence: CDR1 MGHRA, CDR2 YSYEKL. The CDR3 has 15 amino acids. V lost 5 bases to trimming and J lost 4 bases, with 14 bases between them. Here the CDR3 reads CASSLGPALNEKLFF. In DNA form, the CDR3 reads TGCGCCAGCAGCTTGGGGCCAGCCCTTAATGAAAAACTGTTTTTT.

The V gene is TRBV7-2, the J gene TRBJ2-2; 9 nucleotides agree with TRBD2. Germline V gene sequence: CDR1 SGHTA, CDR2 FQGNSA. With 6 bases clipped from V and 4 bases from J, the junction kept 3 bases outside the gene matches. CDR3 length: 14 amino acids. The DNA of the CDR3 is TGTGCCAGCAGTATAGCGGGGGCCACCGGGGAGCTGTTTTTT. As protein: CASSIAGATGELFF. Looking up the rest from reference TRBV7-2 and TRBJ2-2 gives the full variable domain: GAGVSQSPSNKVTEKGKDVELRCDPISGHTALYWYRQSLGQGLEFLIYFQGNSAPDKSGLPSDRFSAERTGGSVSTLTIQRTQQEDSAVYLCASSIAGATGELFFGEGSRLTVL.

This CDR3 reads CASSLGPIGYEQYF. CDR3 coding DNA: TGTGCCAGCAGCTTGGGCCCCATTGGATACGAGCAGTACTTC. The J gene is TRBJ2-7, the V gene TRBV7-3; no firm D call. Trimming pared 3 bases from V and 4 bases from J, leaving 13 bases between. The CDR3 has 14 amino acids. Germline loops: CDR1 SGHTA, CDR2 FQGTGA.

This chain links TRBV7-2 with TRBJ2-5; TRBD1 is a possible D gene (5 bases). The CDR3 consists of 13 residues. CDR1 and CDR2 from the germline V gene are SGHTA and FQGNSA. The V end was cut by 5 bases, the J end by 2 bases, with 9 bases between. The CDR3 region is CASSGAPQETQYF. CDR3 in DNA: TGTGCCAGCAGCGGGGCGCCTCAAGAGACCCAGTACTTC.

The genes are TRBV5-1 and TRBJ2-7; TRBD1 matches at 8 bases. The CDR3 length is 16 residues. Germline lookup yields CDR1 SGHRS and CDR2 YFSETQ. J was trimmed by 6 bases and V by 1 base; bases with no gene match: 12. CDR3 region: CASSLRQGHPASEQYF. CDR3 DNA sequence: TGCGCCAGCAGCTTGAGACAGGGGCATCCCGCCTCCGAGCAGTACTTC.

The gene calls are TRBV16 and TRBJ2-7; TRBD1 matches at 8 bases. CDR1 and CDR2 (germline): KGHSY, FQNENV. The CDR3 runs to 15 residues. Germline trimming cut 0 bases from V and 0 bases from J; bases unmatched to any gene: 1. CDR3 coding DNA: TGTGCCAGCAGCCAATCAACAGGGGGCTCCTACGAGCAGTACTTC. This gives the protein CASSQSTGGSYEQYF.

The gene calls are TRBV11-2 and TRBJ2-3, with D possibly matching TRBD1 (6 bases). CDR3 length: 14 amino acids. Germline CDR1 SGHAT, CDR2 FQNNGV. V lost 5 bases and J 7 bases, leaving 16 bases between the germline ends. The DNA of the CDR3 is TGTGCCAGCAGCCAGAGCGGACAGCAGAATACGCAGTATTTT. The encoded protein is CASSQSGQQNTQYF.

The chain has TRBV11-2 and TRBJ2-7; TRBD1 might be the D (6 bases). The length of the CDR3 is 13 residues. The ends were cut back, 5 bases at V and 2 bases at J, with 10 bases in the middle. The V gene's germline CDR1 is SGHAT and CDR2 FQNNGV. The CDR3 DNA reads TGTGCCAGCAGCGTGGGACATACCTACGAGCAGTACTTC. Translating gives CASSVGHTYEQYF.

The chain couples TRBV5-1 to TRBJ2-7; tentatively, D is TRBD1 (5 bases). The ends were cut back, 6 bases at V and 0 bases at J, with 13 bases in the middle. Germline CDR1 is SGHRS and CDR2 is YFSETQ. The CDR3 spans 14 residues. CDR3 residues: CASKPQGNSYEQYF. In DNA, the CDR3 is TGCGCCAGCAAACCTCAGGGAAACTCCTACGAGCAGTACTTC.

V is TRBV5-6 and J is TRBJ1-4; D remains ambiguous. Germline CDR1 is SGHDT and CDR2 is YYEEEE. V gave up 1 base and J gave up 5 bases, with 18 bases separating them. The CDR3 loop spans 17 amino acids. The CDR3 loop reads CASSLYGEGGFNEKLFF. The CDR3 bases are TGTGCCAGCAGCTTGTACGGGGAGGGAGGTTTCAATGAAAAACTGTTTTTT. Together with reference TRBV5-6 and TRBJ1-4, the CDR3 gives the full variable domain: DAGVTQSPTHLIKTRGQQVTLRCSPKSGHDTVSWYQQALGQGPQFIFQYYEEEERQRGNFPDRFSGHQFPNYSSELNVNALLLGDSALYLCASSLYGEGGFNEKLFFGSGTQLSVL.

The chain employs TRBV4-3 and TRBJ2-7; no clear D. The CDR3 sequence is 13 residues long. V gave up 2 bases and J gave up 0 bases, with 5 bases separating them. Per the germline V gene, CDR1 is LGHNA and CDR2 is YSLEER. The CDR3 sequence: CASSQQVSYEQYF. The CDR3 region has the DNA TGCGCCAGCAGCCAACAGGTCTCCTACGAGCAGTACTTC.

The chain uses TRBV25-1 and TRBJ1-6; D not resolved. With 5 bases removed from V and 7 bases from J, the gap between germline ends came to 9 bases. The germline gives CDR1 MGHDK, CDR2 SYGVNS. The CDR3 has 13 amino acids. The CDR3 DNA reads as TGTGCCAGCAGTACGAGTCTCAATTCACCCCTCCACTTT. Its translation is CASSTSLNSPLHF.

In this sample, this clone turned up a few times. The chain combines TRBV9 with TRBJ1-6, with 12 positions matching TRBD1. There are 16 residues in the CDR3. CDR1 and CDR2 from the germline V gene are SGDLS and YYNGEE. The V gene end was trimmed by 0 bases and the J gene end by 10 bases; junction bases not matched to a gene: 5. The CDR3: CASSVEGQGAGSPLHF. The CDR3 bases are TGTGCCAGCAGCGTAGAGGGACAGGGGGCCGGGTCACCCCTCCACTTT.

In nucleotides, the CDR3 is TGTGCCTCCCAAGACACATTTAATTCACCCCTCCACTTT. This sequence encodes CASQDTFNSPLHF. The V gene is TRBV30, the J gene TRBJ1-6; D unresolved. Germline CDR1 is GTSNPN and CDR2 is SVGIG (reference sequence). V was cut by 7 bases and J by 6 bases, with 13 bases left in between. This CDR3 has 13 amino acids.

This chain links TRBV5-1 with TRBJ2-7, with D uncertain. Germline CDR1 and CDR2: SGHRS and YFSETQ. Deletions cut 0 bases from V and 2 bases from J, with 6 bases between. The CDR3 has 13 amino acids. CDR3 sequence: CASSLGAAYEQYF. The CDR3 bases are TGCGCCAGCAGCTTGGGGGCTGCCTACGAGCAGTACTTC.

The genes are TRBV9 and TRBJ2-3; TRBD2 aligns across 11 bases. The V gene's germline CDR1 is SGDLS and CDR2 YYNGEE. The CDR3 is 18 amino acids. V was pared by 3 bases and J by 6 bases, with 15 bases of the junction left unmatched. The CDR3 loop is CASSERISLAGDKDTQYF. The DNA for the CDR3 is TGTGCCAGCAGCGAGAGGATTTCACTAGCGGGAGATAAGGATACGCAGTATTTT. The full variable domain, its missing parts supplied by reference TRBV9 and TRBJ2-3, is DSGVTQTPKHLITATGQRVTLRCSPRSGDLSVYWYQQSLDQGLQFLIQYYNGEERAKGNILERFSAQQFPDLHSELNLSSLELGDSALYFCASSERISLAGDKDTQYFGPGTRLTVL.

CDR3 sequence (DNA): TGTGCCTGGGGTGACGGACTTCCCTACAATGAGCAGTTCTTC. This encodes CAWGDGLPYNEQFF. J is TRBJ2-1 and V is TRBV30; a weak D match, TRBD2 (5 bases). Germline V gene sequence: CDR1 GTSNPN, CDR2 SVGIG (reference sequence). The CDR3 sequence is 14 residues long. V lost 5 bases and J 2 bases, leaving 13 bases between the germline ends.

The rearrangement uses TRBV2 and TRBJ2-2; TRBD2 matches at 15 bases. In germline, CDR1 is SNHLY, CDR2 FYNNEI. V trimming: 6 bases; J trimming: 4 bases; junction bases outside the gene matches: 9. The CDR3 runs to 18 residues. CDR3 in amino acids: CASRLWTSGRVVTGELFF. In DNA, the CDR3 is TGTGCCAGCAGACTATGGACTAGCGGGAGGGTGGTCACCGGGGAGCTGTTTTTT.

The chain joins TRBV7-9 to TRBJ1-2; tentatively, D is TRBD1 (5 bases). There are 14 residues in the CDR3. Trimming pared 3 bases from V and 6 bases from J, leaving 14 bases between. CDR1 is SEHNR and CDR2 is FQNEAQ in the germline V gene (reference sequence). CDR3 in DNA: TGTGCCAGCAGCTTTGGCAGGGTGGTGGATGGCTACACCTTC. Its translation is CASSFGRVVDGYTF. The entire variable domain, with the rest obtained from reference TRBV7-9 and TRBJ1-2, is as follows: DTGVSQNPRHKITKRGQNVTFRCDPISEHNRLYWYRQTLGQGPEFLTYFQNEAQLEKSRLLSDRFSAERPKGSFSTLEIQRTEQGDSAMYLCASSFGRVVDGYTFGSGTRLTVV.

V and J are TRBV7-2 and TRBJ2-2; 7 bases are shared with TRBD2. This CDR3 has 16 amino acids. CDR1 and CDR2 (germline): SGHTA, FQGNSA. The ends lost 1 base at V and 1 base at J; junction bases unmatched: 3. CDR3 sequence: CASSLDAGVNTGELFF. CDR3 in DNA: TGTGCCAGCAGCTTAGACGCGGGAGTGAACACCGGGGAGCTGTTTTTT.

The chain employs TRBV5-4 and TRBJ2-7; TRBD2 matches at 7 bases. CDR1 and CDR2 from the germline V gene are SGHNT and YYREEE (reference sequence). The CDR3 extends over 15 amino acids. Germline trimming cut 4 bases from V and 2 bases from J; bases unmatched to any gene: 9. Here the CDR3 reads CASSQGTTSTYEQYF. CDR3 sequence (DNA): TGTGCCAGCAGCCAAGGGACTACCTCAACCTACGAGCAGTACTTC. Using reference TRBV5-4 and TRBJ2-7 for the parts outside the CDR3, the full variable domain is ETGVTQSPTHLIKTRGQQVTLRCSSQSGHNTVSWYQQALGQGPQFIFQYYREEENGRGNFPPRFSGLQFPNYSSELNVNALELDDSALYLCASSQGTTSTYEQYFGPGTRLTVT.

V gene TRBV2 combines with J gene TRBJ2-5; TRBD1 is a possible D gene (6 bases). The germline CDR1 and CDR2 sequences are SNHLY and FYNNEI. Deletions cut 4 bases from V and 2 bases from J, with 14 bases between. This CDR3 is 15 amino acids long. In nucleotides, the CDR3 is TGTGCCAGCAGTGGGCCAGGGGCACGGCAAGAGACCCAGTACTTC. Protein: CASSGPGARQETQYF.